One and the same sample provided the 21 T cell receptor beta chains below, sequenced in a study of T cells expressing NK-cell markers. TCRdb reanalyzed the 5' RACE reads and collapses them to one entry per CDR3 protein, without DNA. This repertoire includes 300,000 to 450,000 distinct CDR3 sequences. Sequenced material: blood T cells: a sorted CD56 or NKG2C T cell subset, CD4+ or CD8+ T cells, or bulk PBMC T cells (not recorded which). These receptors were collected from a man between 18 and 69 years old in good health.

The chain recombines TRBV30 with TRBJ2-3; no DNA is available, so the TRBD2 call from TCRdb remains unchecked. CDR1 is GTSNPN and CDR2 is SVGIG in the germline V gene (reference sequence). The CDR3 extends over 15 amino acids. CDR3 protein: CAWSDPGGPSDTQYF.

This chain connects TRBV3-1 to TRBJ2-5; absent DNA, TCRdb's TRBD2 call cannot be checked. Germline CDR1 and CDR2: LGHDT and YNNKEL (reference sequence). The CDR3 totals 16 residues. The CDR3 spells CASSRRLAGNQETQYF.

V gene TRBV15 combines with J gene TRBJ2-7. Germline assignment: CDR1 LNHNV and CDR2 YYDKDF (reference sequence). The CDR3 length is 15 residues. The CDR3 reads CATSRGAGVGYEQYF. Full variable domain (outside the CDR3, taken from reference TRBV15 and TRBJ2-7): DAMVIQNPRYQVTQFGKPVTLSCSQTLNHNVMYWYQQKSSQAPKLLFHYYDKDFNNEADTPDNFQSRRPNTSFCFLDIRSPGLGDTAMYLCATSRGAGVGYEQYFGPGTRLTVT.

This rearrangement joins TRBV5-4 to TRBJ1-6; TCRdb calls TRBD1, which cannot be checked without DNA. The CDR3 spans 16 residues. CDR1 SGHNT and CDR2 YYREEE come from the germline V gene (reference sequence). CDR3 amino acids: CASSFGGASYNSPLHF.

The chain employs TRBV15 and TRBJ2-3; checking the TCRdb D call of TRBD2 is not possible without DNA. CDR1 and CDR2 from the germline V gene are LNHNV and YYDKDF (reference sequence). The CDR3 runs to 17 residues. This chain's CDR3 is CATSRDLGLAGEDTQYF. Using reference TRBV15 and TRBJ2-3 for the parts outside the CDR3, the full variable domain is DAMVIQNPRYQVTQFGKPVTLSCSQTLNHNVMYWYQQKSSQAPKLLFHYYDKDFNNEADTPDNFQSRRPNTSFCFLDIRSPGLGDTAMYLCATSRDLGLAGEDTQYFGPGTRLTVL.

The chain is built from TRBV28 and TRBJ2-3; TCRdb picks TRBD1, but there is no DNA to check that call. From germline, CDR1 is MDHEN and CDR2 SYDVKM. The CDR3 covers 15 residues. The CDR3 here is CASSNRDWGPDTQYF.

This chain's CDR3 is CASSLTGRTEAFF. The V gene is TRBV11-3, the J gene TRBJ1-1; as DNA is missing, the TRBD1 call by TCRdb cannot be tested. Germline values: CDR1 SGHNT, CDR2 YENEEA. The CDR3 has 13 amino acids. Combining the CDR3 with reference TRBV11-3 and TRBJ1-1 gives the whole variable domain EAGVVQSPRYKIIEKKQPVAFWCNPISGHNTLYWYLQNLGQGPELLIRYENEEAVDDSQLPKDRFSAERLKGVDSTLKIQPAELGDSAVYLCASSLTGRTEAFFGQGTRLTVV.

The chain has TRBV10-3 and TRBJ2-2; TCRdb's D call, TRBD2, is unchecked because there is no DNA. The CDR3 runs to 17 residues. Germline values: CDR1 ENHRY, CDR2 SYGVKD. The CDR3 sequence is CATKGLAGATNTGELFF.

The CDR3 sequence: CSVHLGKPQTGYTF. The gene calls are TRBV20-1 and TRBJ1-2. Germline V gene data show CDR1 as DFQATT and CDR2 as SNEGSKA (reference sequence). The CDR3 is 14 amino acids.

This chain uses TRBV7-9 with TRBJ2-1. Germline loops: CDR1 SEHNR, CDR2 FQNEAQ (reference sequence). The CDR3 extends over 12 amino acids. The CDR3 sequence is CASSRLTNEQFF.

V and J are TRBV20-1 and TRBJ2-1; TCRdb outputs TRBD1, but without DNA this stays unchecked. The length of the CDR3 is 13 residues. Per germline, CDR1 DFQATT and CDR2 SNEGSKA (reference sequence). CDR3 amino acids: CSAVQGALDEQFF.

The chain employs TRBV5-1 and TRBJ2-3; TCRdb calls TRBD2, which cannot be checked without DNA. Germline V gene lookup returns CDR1 SGHRS and CDR2 YFSETQ. This CDR3 contains 16 residues. This chain's CDR3 is CASSLIPSGGGDTQYF.

V is TRBV29-1 and J is TRBJ2-7; TCRdb outputs TRBD1, but without DNA this stays unchecked. CDR3 length equals 14 residues. Germline V gene lookup returns CDR1 SQVTM and CDR2 ANQGSEA. The CDR3 protein is CSVSWSRGAYEQYF.

The CDR3 protein is CATRQRGANYGYTF. This chain joins TRBV6-1 and TRBJ1-2; absent DNA, TCRdb's TRBD1 call cannot be checked. Germline CDR1 MNHNS, CDR2 SASEGT. This CDR3 is 14 amino acids long.

The chain carries TRBV4-1 and TRBJ2-2; TCRdb's D call, TRBD2, is unchecked because there is no DNA. Germline CDR1 reads MGHRA; CDR2 reads YSYEKL. The CDR3 has 17 residues. The CDR3: CASSRGLARTVTGELFF.

The chain couples TRBV29-1 to TRBJ2-5; TCRdb indicates TRBD1, and absent DNA this call remains unverified. The germline V gene has CDR1 SQVTM and CDR2 ANQGSEA. The CDR3 covers 14 residues. The CDR3 loop reads CSVRAGTGRETQYF. Based on the CDR3 plus reference TRBV29-1 and TRBJ2-5, the full variable domain is SAVISQKPSRDICQRGTSLTIQCQVDSQVTMMFWYRQQPGQSLTLIATANQGSEATYESGFVIDKFPISRPNLTFSTLTVSNMSPEDSSIYLCSVRAGTGRETQYFGPGTRLLVL.

This chain connects TRBV10-2 to TRBJ2-7. In germline, CDR1 is WSHSY, CDR2 SAAADI. The CDR3 is 13 amino acids. This chain's CDR3 is CASSVVGTYEQYF.

The J gene is TRBJ2-5, the V gene TRBV7-8. Germline V gene data show CDR1 as SGHVS and CDR2 as FQNEAQ. CDR3 size: 14 residues. The CDR3: CASSLVGDQETQYF. The full variable domain, its missing parts supplied by reference TRBV7-8 and TRBJ2-5, is GAGVSQSPRYKVAKRGQDVALRCDPISGHVSLFWYQQALGQGPEFLTYFQNEAQLDKSGLPSDRFFAERPEGSVSTLKIQRTQQEDSAVYLCASSLVGDQETQYFGPGTRLLVL.

The chain uses TRBV6-1 and TRBJ1-5. Germline V gene sequence: CDR1 MNHNS, CDR2 SASEGT. The CDR3 sequence is 15 residues long. CDR3 in amino acids: CASSPEPYSNQPQHF.

This chain joins TRBV10-2 and TRBJ1-1; the TRBD1 assignment by TCRdb is unverifiable without DNA. The CDR3 covers 14 residues. CDR1 and CDR2 from the germline V gene are WSHSY and SAAADI. CDR3 sequence: CASSEVPGFTEAFF.

The chain is built from TRBV10-3 and TRBJ2-3. This CDR3 region has 14 residues. Germline V gene data show CDR1 as ENHRY and CDR2 as SYGVKD. The CDR3: CAISESGSPDTQYF.